The source of this T cell receptor (beta chain) is a study of response to subunit inactivated influenza vaccine. Study observations and caveats: Each seasonal influenza vaccination recruits few new T cells, the authors suggested.

TCRdb reprocessed the RT-PCR reads with MiXCR, giving one entry per CDR3 protein. The profile covers roughly 500,000 distinct CDR3 sequences, with approximately 17% appearing a single time and 2.5% to 3.5% taken by the ten largest. This CDR3 comprises 14 residues. The V end lost 8 bases, the J end lost 7 bases, and 20 bases lay between the germline ends. Germline CDR1 and CDR2: MDHEN and SYDVKM. A few counts support this clonotype. Its antigen is unidentified. This specimen was CD4+ T cells sorted from PBMCs, taken around 25 months after vaccination. The gene calls are TRBV28 and TRBJ2-5, with D unclear. The source is a man aged 50-75 years who received an inactivated influenza vaccine. The CDR3 loop reads CASQLMGKFGTQYF. The CDR3 DNA reads as TGTGCCAGCCAACTCATGGGCAAGTTTGGGACCCAGTACTTC. Using reference TRBV28 and TRBJ2-5 for the parts outside the CDR3, the full variable domain is DVKVTQSSRYLVKRTGEKVFLECVQDMDHENMFWYRQDPGLGLRLIYFSYDVKMKEKGDIPEGYSVSREKKERFSLILESASTNQTSMYLCASQLMGKFGTQYFGPGTRLLVL.